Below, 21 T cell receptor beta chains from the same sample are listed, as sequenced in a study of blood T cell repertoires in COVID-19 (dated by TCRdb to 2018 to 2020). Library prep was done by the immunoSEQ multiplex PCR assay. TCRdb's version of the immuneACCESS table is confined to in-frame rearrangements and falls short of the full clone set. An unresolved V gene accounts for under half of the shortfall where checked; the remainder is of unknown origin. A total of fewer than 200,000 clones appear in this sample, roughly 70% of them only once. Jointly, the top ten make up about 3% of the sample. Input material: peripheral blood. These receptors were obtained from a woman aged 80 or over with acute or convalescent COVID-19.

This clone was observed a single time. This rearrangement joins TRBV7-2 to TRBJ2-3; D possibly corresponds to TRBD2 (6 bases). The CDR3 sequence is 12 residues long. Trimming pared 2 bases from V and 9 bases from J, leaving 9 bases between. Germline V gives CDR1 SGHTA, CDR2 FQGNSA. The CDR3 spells CASSLQDYTQYF. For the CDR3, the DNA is TGTGCCAGCAGCTTACAGGACTACACGCAGTATTTT.

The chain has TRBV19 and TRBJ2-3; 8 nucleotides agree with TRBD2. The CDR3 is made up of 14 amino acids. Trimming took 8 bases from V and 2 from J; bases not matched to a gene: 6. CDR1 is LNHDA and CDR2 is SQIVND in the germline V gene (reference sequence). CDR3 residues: CASGVAGITDTQYF. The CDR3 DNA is TGTGCCAGTGGGGTAGCGGGGATCACAGATACGCAGTATTTT.

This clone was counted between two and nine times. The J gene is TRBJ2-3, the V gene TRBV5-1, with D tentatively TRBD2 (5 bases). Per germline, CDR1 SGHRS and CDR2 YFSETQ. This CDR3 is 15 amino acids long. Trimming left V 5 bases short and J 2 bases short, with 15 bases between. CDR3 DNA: TGCGCCAGCAGTAGAGGGCGGCAAAACACAGATACGCAGTATTTT. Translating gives CASSRGRQNTDTQYF.

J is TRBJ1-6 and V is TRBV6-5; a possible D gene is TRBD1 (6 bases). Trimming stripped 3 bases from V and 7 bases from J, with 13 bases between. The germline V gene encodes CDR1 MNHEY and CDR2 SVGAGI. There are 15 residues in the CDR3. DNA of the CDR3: TGTGCCAGCAGTTATGAGGGGGGGCAGAATTCACCCCTCCACTTT. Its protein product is CASSYEGGQNSPLHF.

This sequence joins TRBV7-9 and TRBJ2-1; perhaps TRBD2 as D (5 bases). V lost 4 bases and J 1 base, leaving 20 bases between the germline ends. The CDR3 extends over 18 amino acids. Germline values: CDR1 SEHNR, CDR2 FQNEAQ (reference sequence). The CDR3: CASSSPKTTAGSYNEQFF. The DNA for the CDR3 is TGTGCCAGCAGCTCACCCAAGACTACCGCTGGGTCCTACAATGAGCAGTTCTTC.

CDR3 residues: CASSQTPANTEAFF. CDR3 DNA: TGTGCCAGCAGCCAGACTCCAGCGAACACTGAAGCTTTCTTT. The chain combines TRBV9 with TRBJ1-1; D gene uncertain. Germline CDR1 is SGDLS and CDR2 is YYNGEE. The CDR3 extends over 14 amino acids. Trimming took off 4 bases at V and 1 base at J, with 11 bases between the two ends.

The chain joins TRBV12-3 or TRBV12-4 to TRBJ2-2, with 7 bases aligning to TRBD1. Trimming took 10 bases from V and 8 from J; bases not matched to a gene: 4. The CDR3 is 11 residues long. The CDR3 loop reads CATSRGGELFF. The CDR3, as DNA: TGTGCCACCTCCAGGGGGGGGGAGCTGTTTTTT.

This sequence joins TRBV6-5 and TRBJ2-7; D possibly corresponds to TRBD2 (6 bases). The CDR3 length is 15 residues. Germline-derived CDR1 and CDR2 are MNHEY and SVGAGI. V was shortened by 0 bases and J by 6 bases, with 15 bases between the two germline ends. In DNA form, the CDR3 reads TGTGCCAGCAGTTACTCGCCGGGAGCTTTGGGCGAGCAGTACTTC. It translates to CASSYSPGALGEQYF.

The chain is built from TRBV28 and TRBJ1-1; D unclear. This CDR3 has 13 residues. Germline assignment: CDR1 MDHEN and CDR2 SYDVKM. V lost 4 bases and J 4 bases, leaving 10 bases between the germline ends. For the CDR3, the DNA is TGTGCCAGCAGTTCCCGGAGACGCACTGAAGCTTTCTTT. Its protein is CASSSRRRTEAFF.

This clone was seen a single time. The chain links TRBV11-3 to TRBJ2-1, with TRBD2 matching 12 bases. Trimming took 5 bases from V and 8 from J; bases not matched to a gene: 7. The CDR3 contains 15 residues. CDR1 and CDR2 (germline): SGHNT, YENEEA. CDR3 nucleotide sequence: TGTGCCAGCAGCGCCCGACTAGCGGGAGAAGATGAGCAGTTCTTC. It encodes CASSARLAGEDEQFF.

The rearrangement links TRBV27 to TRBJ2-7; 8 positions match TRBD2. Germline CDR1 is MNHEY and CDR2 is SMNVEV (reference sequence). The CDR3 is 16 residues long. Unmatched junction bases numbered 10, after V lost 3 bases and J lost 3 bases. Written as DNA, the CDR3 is TGTGCCAGCAGTTTGCCGGGAGGGCCTTATTACTACGAGCAGTACTTC. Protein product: CASSLPGGPYYYEQYF.

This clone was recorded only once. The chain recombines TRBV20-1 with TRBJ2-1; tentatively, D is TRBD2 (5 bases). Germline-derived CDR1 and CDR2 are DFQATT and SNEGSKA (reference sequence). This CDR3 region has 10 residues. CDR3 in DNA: TGCAGCCCCGGGAATAATGAGCAGTTCTTC. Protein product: CSPGNNEQFF.

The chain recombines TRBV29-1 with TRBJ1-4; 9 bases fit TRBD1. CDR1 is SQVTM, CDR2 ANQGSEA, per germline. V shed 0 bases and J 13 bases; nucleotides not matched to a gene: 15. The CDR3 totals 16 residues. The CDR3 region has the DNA TGCAGCGTTGAAGATAAACCGGGACAGGGCACGGTATCACTGTTTTTT. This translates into CSVEDKPGQGTVSLFF. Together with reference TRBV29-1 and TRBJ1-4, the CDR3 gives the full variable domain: SAVISQKPSRDICQRGTSLTIQCQVDSQVTMMFWYRQQPGQSLTLIATANQGSEATYESGFVIDKFPISRPNLTFSTLTVSNMSPEDSSIYLCSVEDKPGQGTVSLFFGSGTQLSVL.

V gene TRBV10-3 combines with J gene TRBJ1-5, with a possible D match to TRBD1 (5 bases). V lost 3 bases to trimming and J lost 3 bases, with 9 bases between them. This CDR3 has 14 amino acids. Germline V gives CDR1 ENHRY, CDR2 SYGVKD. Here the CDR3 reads CAISDRQNNQPQHF. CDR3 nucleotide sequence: TGTGCCATCAGTGATCGACAGAACAATCAGCCCCAGCATTTT.

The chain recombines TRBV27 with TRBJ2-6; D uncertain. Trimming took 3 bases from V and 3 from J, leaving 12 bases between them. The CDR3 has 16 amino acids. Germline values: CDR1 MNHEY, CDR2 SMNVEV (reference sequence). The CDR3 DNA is TGTGCCAGCAGTTTCCAGCGAGAATATGGGGCCAACGTCCTGACTTTC. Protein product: CASSFQREYGANVLTF.

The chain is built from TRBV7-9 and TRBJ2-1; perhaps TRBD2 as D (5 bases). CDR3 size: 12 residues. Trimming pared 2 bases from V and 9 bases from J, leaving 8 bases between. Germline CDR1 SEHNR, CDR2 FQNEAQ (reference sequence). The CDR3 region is CASSLSAGEQFF. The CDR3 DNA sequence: TGTGCCAGCAGCTTATCTGCGGGTGAGCAGTTCTTC.

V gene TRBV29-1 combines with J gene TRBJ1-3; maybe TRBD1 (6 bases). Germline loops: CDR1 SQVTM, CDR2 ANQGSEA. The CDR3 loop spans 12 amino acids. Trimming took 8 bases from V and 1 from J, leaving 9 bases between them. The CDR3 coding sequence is TGCAGCATAGGGGGTTCTGGAAACACCATATATTTT. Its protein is CSIGGSGNTIYF.

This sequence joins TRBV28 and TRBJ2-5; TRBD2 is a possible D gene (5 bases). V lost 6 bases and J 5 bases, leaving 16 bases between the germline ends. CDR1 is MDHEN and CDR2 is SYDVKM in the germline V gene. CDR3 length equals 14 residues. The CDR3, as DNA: TGTGCCAGCAGCCGAGACACGGGCGGGGAGACCCAGTACTTC. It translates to CASSRDTGGETQYF.

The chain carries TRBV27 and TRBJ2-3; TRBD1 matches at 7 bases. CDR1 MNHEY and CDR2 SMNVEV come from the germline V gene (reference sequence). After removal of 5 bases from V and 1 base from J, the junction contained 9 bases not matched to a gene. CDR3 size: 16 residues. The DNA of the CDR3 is TGTGCCAGCAGTACCCCAGGGGGTATAGGCACAGATACGCAGTATTTT. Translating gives CASSTPGGIGTDTQYF.

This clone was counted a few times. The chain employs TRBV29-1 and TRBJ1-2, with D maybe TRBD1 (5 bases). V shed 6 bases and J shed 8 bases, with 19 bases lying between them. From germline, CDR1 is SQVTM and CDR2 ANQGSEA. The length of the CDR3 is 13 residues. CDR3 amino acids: CSVDRQPLWGYTF. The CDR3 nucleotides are TGCAGCGTAGACCGACAGCCACTATGGGGCTACACCTTC.

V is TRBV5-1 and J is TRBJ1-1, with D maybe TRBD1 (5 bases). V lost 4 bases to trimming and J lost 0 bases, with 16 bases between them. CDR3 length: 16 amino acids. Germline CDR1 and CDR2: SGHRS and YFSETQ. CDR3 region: CASSPFISGMNTEAFF. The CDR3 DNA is TGCGCCAGCAGCCCTTTCATTTCAGGGATGAACACTGAAGCTTTCTTT.